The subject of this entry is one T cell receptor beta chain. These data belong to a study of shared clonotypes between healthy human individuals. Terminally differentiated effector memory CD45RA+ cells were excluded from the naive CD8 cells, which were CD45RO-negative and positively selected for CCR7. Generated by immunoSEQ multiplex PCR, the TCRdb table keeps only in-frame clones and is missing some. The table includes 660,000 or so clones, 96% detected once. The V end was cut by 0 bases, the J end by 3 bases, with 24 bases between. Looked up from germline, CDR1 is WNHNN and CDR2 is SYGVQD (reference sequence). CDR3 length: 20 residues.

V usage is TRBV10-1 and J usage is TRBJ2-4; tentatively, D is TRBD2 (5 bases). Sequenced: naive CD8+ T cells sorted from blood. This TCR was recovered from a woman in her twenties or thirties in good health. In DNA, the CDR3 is TGCGCCAGCAGTGAGTCACCCGATCAGCGGCCCGGAAAGGGCAAAAACATTCAGTACTTC. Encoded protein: CASSESPDQRPGKGKNIQYF.